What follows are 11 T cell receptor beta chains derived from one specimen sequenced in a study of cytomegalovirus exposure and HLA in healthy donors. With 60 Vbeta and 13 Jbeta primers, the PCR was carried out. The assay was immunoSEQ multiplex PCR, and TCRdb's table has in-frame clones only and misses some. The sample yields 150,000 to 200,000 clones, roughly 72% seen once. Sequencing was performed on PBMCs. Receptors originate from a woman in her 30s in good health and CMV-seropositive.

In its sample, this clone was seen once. The CDR3 region is CASSPPSWGYTF. The CDR3 DNA follows: TGTGCCAGCAGCCCCCCCAGTTGGGGCTACACCTTC. The rearrangement joins TRBV9 to TRBJ1-2; D ambiguous. The CDR3 covers 12 residues. CDR1 and CDR2 from the germline V gene are SGDLS and YYNGEE. V was cut by 4 bases and J by 8 bases, with 12 bases left in between.

CDR3 DNA: TGTGCCAGCAGTTACGGGACAGGGATTAGCACAGATACGCAGTATTTT. It specifies CASSYGTGISTDTQYF. This rearrangement joins TRBV6-5 to TRBJ2-3, with 9 bases aligning to TRBD1. Germline CDR1 MNHEY, CDR2 SVGAGI. The V gene end was trimmed by 2 bases and the J gene end by 0 bases; junction bases not matched to a gene: 3. This CDR3 region has 16 residues.

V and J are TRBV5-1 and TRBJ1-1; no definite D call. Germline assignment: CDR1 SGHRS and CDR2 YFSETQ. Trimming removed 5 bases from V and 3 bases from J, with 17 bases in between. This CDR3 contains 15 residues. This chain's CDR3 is CASSEGRQFDTEAFF. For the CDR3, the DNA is TGCGCCAGCAGTGAGGGTCGCCAGTTCGACACTGAAGCTTTCTTT.

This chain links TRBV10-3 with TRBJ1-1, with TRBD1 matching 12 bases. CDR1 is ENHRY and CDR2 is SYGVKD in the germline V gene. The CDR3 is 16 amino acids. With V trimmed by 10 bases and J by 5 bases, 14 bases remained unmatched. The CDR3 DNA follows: TGTGCCACGGAATCGGGGACAGGGGGCTCGTGGACTGAAGCTTTCTTT. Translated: CATESGTGGSWTEAFF.

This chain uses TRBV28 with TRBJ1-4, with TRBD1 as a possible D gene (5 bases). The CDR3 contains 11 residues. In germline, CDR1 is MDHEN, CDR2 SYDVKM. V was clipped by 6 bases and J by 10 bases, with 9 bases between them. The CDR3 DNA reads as TGTGCCAGCAGAACAGGCGGAAAACTGTTTTTT. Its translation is CASRTGGKLFF. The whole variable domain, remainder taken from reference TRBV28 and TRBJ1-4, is DVKVTQSSRYLVKRTGEKVFLECVQDMDHENMFWYRQDPGLGLRLIYFSYDVKMKEKGDIPEGYSVSREKKERFSLILESASTNQTSMYLCASRTGGKLFFGSGTQLSVL.

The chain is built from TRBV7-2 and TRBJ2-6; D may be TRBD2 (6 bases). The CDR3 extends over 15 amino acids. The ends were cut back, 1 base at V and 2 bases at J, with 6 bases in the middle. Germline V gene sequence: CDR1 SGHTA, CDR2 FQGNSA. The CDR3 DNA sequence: TGTGCCAGCAGCTTAGGGGGGGCTGGGGCCAACGTCCTGACTTTC. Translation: CASSLGGAGANVLTF.

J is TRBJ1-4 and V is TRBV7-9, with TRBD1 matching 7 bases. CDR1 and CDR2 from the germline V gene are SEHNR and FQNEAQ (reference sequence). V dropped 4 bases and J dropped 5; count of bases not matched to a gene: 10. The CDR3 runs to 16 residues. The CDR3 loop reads CASSSGWGQQNEKLFF. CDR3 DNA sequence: TGTGCCAGCAGCTCTGGGTGGGGACAGCAGAATGAAAAACTGTTTTTT.

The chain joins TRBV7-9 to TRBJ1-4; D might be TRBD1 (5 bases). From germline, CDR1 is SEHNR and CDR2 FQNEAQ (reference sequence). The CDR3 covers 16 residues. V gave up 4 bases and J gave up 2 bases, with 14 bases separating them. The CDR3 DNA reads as TGTGCCAGCAGCTCTAAAAGGTCAGGGACTAATGAAAAACTGTTTTTT. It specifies CASSSKRSGTNEKLFF.

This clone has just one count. The CDR3 region is CASSLMSTTGLSTDTQYF. The DNA for the CDR3 is TGTGCCAGCAGCTTAATGTCGACGACAGGGCTCAGCACAGATACGCAGTATTTT. The chain joins TRBV7-8 to TRBJ2-3; TRBD1 matches at 7 bases. The CDR3 spans 18 residues. CDR1 and CDR2 from the germline V gene are SGHVS and FQNEAQ. V shed 2 bases and J 0 bases; nucleotides not matched to a gene: 11.

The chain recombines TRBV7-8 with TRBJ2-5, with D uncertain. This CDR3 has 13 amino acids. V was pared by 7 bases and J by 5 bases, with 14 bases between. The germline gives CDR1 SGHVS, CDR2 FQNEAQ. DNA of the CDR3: TGTGCCAGCACCCAACGCGGCTCGGAGACCCAGTACTTC. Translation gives CASTQRGSETQYF.

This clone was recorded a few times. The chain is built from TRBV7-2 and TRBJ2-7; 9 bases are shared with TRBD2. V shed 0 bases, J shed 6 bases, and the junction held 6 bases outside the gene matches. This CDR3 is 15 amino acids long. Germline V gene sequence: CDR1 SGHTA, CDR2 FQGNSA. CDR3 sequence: CASSLAGSGSSEQYF. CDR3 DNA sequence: TGTGCCAGCAGCTTAGCAGGTAGCGGGAGTAGCGAGCAGTACTTC.